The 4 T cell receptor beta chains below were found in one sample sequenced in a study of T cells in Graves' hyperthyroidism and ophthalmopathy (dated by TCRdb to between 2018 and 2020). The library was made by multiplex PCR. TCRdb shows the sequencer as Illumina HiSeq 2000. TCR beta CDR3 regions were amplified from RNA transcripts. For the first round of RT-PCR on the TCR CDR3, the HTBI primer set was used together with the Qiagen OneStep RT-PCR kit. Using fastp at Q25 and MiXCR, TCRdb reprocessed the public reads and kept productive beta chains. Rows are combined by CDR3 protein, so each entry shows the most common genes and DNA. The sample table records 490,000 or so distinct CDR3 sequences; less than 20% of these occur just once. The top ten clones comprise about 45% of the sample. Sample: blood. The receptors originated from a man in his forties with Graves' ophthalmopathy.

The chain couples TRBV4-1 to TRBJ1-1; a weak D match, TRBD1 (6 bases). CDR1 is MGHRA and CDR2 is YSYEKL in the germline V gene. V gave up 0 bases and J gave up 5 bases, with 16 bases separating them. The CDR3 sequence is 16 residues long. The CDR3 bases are TGCGCCAGCAGCCAAGATTCGGTGACAGGCGGAACTGAAGCTTTCTTT. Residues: CASSQDSVTGGTEAFF.

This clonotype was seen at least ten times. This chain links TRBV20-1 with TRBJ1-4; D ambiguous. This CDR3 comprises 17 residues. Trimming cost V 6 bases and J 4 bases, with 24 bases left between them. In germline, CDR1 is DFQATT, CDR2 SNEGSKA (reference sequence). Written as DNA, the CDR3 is TGCAGTGCCGTGAGTCGGGCCCACTCCCCCTTTAATGAAAAACTGTTTTTT. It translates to CSAVSRAHSPFNEKLFF.

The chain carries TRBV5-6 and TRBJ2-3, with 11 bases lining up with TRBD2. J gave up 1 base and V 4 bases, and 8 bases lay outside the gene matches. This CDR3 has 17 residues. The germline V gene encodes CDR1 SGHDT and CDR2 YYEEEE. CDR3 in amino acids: CASSTVTSGGGTDTQYF. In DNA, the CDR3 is TGTGCCAGCAGCACCGTAACTAGCGGGGGCGGCACAGATACGCAGTATTTT. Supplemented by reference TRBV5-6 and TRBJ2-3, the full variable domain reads DAGVTQSPTHLIKTRGQQVTLRCSPKSGHDTVSWYQQALGQGPQFIFQYYEEEERQRGNFPDRFSGHQFPNYSSELNVNALLLGDSALYLCASSTVTSGGGTDTQYFGPGTRLTVL.

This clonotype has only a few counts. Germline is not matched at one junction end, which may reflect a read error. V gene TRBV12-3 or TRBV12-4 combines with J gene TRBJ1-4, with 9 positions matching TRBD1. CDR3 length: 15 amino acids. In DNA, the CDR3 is TGTGCCAGCGGTCCGCGACAGGGGGGGAGTGAAAAGCTGTTTTTT. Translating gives CASGPRQGGSEKLFF.